This T cell receptor (beta chain) was sequenced for a study of cytomegalovirus exposure and HLA in healthy donors. CDR1 and CDR2 from the germline V gene are SGHRS and YFSETQ. V was clipped by 0 bases and J by 0 bases, with 10 bases between them. The CDR3 sequence is 15 residues long. The study ran its PCR with 60 Vbeta and 13 Jbeta primers. Assay used: immunoSEQ multiplex PCR; TCRdb lists only in-frame clones, some missing. Counted here are nearly 200,000 clones, 77% occurring once; the ten biggest clones make up roughly 2%. The rearrangement joins TRBV5-1 to TRBJ2-7; maybe TRBD1 (6 bases). The sample comprised PBMCs. This TCR came from a woman between 25 and 40 years old in good health and CMV-seropositive. The CDR3 loop is CASSLVAGVSYEQYF. DNA for the CDR3: TGCGCCAGCAGCTTGGTAGCAGGGGTCTCCTACGAGCAGTACTTC. The full variable domain, its missing parts supplied by reference TRBV5-1 and TRBJ2-7, is KAGVTQTPRYLIKTRGQQVTLSCSPISGHRSVSWYQQTPGQGLQFLFEYFSETQRNKGNFPGRFSGRQFSNSRSEMNVSTLELGDSALYLCASSLVAGVSYEQYFGPGTRLTVT.